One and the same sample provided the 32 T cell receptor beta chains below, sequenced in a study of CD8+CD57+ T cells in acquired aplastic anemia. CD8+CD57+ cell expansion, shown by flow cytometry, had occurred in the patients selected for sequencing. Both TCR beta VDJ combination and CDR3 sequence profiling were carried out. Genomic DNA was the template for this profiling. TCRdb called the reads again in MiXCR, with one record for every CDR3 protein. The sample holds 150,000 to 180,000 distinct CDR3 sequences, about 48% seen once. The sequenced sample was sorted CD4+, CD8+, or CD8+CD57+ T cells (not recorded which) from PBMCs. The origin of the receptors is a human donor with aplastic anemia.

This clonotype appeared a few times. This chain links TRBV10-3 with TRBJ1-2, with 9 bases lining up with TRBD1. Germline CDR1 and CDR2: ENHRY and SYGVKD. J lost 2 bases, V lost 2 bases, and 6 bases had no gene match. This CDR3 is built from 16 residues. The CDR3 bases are TGTGCCATCAGTGAGCCGTTGGACAGGGGCAACTATGGCTACACCTTC. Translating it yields CAISEPLDRGNYGYTF.

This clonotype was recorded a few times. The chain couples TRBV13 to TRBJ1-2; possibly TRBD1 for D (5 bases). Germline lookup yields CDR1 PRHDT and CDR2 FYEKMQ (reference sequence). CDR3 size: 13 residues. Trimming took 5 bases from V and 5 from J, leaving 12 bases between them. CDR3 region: CASSLGPAYGYTF. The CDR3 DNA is TGTGCCAGCAGCCTGGGACCGGCATATGGCTACACCTTC.

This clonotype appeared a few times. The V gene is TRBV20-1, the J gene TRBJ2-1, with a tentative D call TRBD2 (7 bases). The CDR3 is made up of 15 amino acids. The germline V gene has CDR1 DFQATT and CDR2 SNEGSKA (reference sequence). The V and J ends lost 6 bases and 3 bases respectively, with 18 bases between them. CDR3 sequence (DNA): TGCAGTGCGAATGACGGGGGGCAGTACTACAATGAGCAGTTCTTC. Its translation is CSANDGGQYYNEQFF.

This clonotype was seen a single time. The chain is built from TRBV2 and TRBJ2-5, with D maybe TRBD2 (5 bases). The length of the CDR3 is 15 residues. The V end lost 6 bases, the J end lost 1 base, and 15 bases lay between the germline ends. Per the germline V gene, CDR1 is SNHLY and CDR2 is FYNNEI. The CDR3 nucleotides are TGTGCCAGCAGCTTAAAGCAGGACTTCCAAGAGACCCAGTACTTC. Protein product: CASSLKQDFQETQYF.

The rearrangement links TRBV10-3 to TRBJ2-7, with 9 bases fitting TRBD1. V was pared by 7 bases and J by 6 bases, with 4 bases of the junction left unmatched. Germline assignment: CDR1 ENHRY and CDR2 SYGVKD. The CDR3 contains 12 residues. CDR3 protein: CAITETGGEQYF. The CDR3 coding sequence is TGTGCCATCACCGAGACAGGGGGCGAGCAGTACTTC.

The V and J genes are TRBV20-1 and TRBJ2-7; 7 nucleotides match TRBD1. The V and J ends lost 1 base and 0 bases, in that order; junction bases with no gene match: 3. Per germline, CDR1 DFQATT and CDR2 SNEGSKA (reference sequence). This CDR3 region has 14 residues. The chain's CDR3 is CSARVGDSSYEQYF. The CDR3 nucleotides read TGCAGTGCTAGAGTGGGGGACAGCTCCTACGAGCAGTACTTC.

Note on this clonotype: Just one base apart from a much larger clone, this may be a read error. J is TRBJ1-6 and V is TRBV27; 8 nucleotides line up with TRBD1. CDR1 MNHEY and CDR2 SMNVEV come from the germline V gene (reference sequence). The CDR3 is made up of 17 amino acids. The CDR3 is CAGSPSRQGPSDSPLHF. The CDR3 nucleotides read TGTGCCGGCAGTCCCTCCCGACAGGGGCCGTCGGATTCACCCCTCCACTTT.

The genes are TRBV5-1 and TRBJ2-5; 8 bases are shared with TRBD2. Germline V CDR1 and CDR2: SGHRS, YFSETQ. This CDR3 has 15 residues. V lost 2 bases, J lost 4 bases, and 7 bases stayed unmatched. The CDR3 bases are TGCGCCAGCAGCTTACCGGCGGGGGGCCGAGAGACCCAGTACTTC. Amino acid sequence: CASSLPAGGRETQYF.

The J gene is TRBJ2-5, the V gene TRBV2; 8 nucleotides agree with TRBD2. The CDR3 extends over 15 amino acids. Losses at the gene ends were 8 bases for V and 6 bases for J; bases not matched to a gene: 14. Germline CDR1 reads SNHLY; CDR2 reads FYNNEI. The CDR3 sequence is CASLHSGTWSQTQYF. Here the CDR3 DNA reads TGTGCCAGCCTTCATAGCGGGACATGGTCTCAGACCCAGTACTTC.

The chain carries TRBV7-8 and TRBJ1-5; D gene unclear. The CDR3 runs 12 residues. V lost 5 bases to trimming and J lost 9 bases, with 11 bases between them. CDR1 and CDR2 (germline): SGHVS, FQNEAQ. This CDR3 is CASSEVSGPQHF. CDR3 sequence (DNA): TGTGCCAGCAGCGAAGTGTCAGGGCCCCAGCATTTT.

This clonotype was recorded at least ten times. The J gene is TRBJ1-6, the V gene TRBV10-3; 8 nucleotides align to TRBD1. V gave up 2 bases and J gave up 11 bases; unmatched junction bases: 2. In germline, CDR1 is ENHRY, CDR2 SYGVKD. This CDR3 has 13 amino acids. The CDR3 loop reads CAISEGTGAPLHF. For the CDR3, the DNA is TGTGCCATCAGTGAGGGGACAGGTGCACCCCTCCACTTT.

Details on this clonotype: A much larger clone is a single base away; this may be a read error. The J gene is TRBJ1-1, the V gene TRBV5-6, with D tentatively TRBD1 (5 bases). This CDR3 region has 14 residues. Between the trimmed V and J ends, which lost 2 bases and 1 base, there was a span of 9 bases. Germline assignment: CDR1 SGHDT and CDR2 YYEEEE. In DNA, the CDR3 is TGTGCCAGCAGCTTAGGGGTGAGGAACACTGAAGCTTTCTTT. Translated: CASSLGVRNTEAFF.

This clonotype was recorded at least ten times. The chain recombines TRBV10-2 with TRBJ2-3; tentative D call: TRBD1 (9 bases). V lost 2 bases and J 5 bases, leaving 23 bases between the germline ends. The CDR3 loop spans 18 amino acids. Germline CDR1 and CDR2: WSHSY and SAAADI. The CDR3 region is CASSEMISGGTGIDTQYF. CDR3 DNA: TGCGCCAGCAGTGAGATGATATCGGGGGGGACAGGGATAGATACGCAGTATTTT.

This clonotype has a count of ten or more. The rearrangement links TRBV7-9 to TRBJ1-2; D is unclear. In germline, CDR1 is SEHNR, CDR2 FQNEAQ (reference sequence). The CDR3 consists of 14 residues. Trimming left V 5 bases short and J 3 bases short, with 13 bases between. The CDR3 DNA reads TGTGCCAGCAGCCGTCTGGGGAAGGACTATGGCTACACCTTC. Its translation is CASSRLGKDYGYTF.

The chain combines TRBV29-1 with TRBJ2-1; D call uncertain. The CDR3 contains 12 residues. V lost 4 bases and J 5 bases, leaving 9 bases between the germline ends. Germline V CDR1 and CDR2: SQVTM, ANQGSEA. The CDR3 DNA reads TGCAGCGTTGGTCGGGCCGACAATGAGCAGTTCTTC. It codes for CSVGRADNEQFF.

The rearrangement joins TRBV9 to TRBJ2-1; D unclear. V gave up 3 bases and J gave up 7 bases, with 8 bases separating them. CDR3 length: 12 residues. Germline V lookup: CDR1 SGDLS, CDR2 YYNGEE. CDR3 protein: CASSGTQNEQFF. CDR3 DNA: TGTGCCAGCAGCGGCACACAGAATGAGCAGTTCTTC.

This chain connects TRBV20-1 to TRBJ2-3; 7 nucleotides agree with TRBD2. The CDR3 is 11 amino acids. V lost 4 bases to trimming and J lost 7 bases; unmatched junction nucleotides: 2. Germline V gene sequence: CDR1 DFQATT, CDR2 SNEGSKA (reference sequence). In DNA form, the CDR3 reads TGCAGTGCTAAGAGCGGGAATACGCAGTATTTT. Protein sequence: CSAKSGNTQYF.

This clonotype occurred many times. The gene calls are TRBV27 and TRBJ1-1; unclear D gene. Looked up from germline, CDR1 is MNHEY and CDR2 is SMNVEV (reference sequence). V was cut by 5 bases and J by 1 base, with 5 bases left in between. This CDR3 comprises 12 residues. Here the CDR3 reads CASSHPNTEAFF. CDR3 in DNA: TGTGCCAGCAGTCACCCGAACACTGAAGCTTTCTTT.

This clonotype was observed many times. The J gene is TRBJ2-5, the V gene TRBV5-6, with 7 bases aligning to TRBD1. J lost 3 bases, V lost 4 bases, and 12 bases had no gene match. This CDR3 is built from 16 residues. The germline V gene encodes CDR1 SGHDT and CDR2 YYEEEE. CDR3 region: CASSPAWGQFKETQYF. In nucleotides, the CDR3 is TGTGCCAGCAGCCCTGCGTGGGGACAGTTTAAAGAGACCCAGTACTTC.

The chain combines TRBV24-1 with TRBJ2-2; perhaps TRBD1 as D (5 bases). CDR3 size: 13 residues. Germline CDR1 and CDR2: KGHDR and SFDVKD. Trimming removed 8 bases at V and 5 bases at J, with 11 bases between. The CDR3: CATTGSSTGELFF. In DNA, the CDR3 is TGTGCCACCACAGGGTCGTCTACCGGGGAGCTGTTTTTT.

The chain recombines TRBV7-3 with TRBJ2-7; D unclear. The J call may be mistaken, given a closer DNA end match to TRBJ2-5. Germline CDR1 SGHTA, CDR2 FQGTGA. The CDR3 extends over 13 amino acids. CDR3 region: CASSLLGGETQYF. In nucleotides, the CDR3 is TGTGCCAGCAGCTTACTGGGTGGGGAGACCCAGTACTTC.

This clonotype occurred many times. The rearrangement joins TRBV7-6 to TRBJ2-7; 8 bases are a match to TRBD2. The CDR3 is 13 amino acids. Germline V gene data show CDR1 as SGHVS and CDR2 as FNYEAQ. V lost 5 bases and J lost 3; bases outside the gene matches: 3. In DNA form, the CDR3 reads TGTGCCAGCAGCCACGGGGGGGACTACGAGCAGTACTTC. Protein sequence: CASSHGGDYEQYF.

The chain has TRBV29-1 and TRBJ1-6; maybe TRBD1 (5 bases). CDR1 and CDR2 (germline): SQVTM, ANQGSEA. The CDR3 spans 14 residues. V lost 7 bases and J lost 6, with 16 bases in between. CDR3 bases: TGCAGCGCCGCCATCGGGGGACGTAATTCACCCCTCCACTTT. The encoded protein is CSAAIGGRNSPLHF.

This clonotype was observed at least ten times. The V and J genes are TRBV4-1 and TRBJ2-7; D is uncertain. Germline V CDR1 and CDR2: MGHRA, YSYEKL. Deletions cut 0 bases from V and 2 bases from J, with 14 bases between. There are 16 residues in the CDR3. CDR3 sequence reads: CASSQDDISGPYEQYF. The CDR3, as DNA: TGCGCCAGCAGCCAAGACGACATTTCGGGCCCCTACGAGCAGTACTTC.

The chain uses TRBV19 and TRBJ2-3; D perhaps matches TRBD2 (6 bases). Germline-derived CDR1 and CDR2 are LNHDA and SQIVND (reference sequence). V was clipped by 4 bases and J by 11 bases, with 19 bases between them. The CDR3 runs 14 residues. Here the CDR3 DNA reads TGTGCCAGTAGTAGTTTCGGGGGTGGCTACGAGCAGTATTTT. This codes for CASSSFGGGYEQYF.

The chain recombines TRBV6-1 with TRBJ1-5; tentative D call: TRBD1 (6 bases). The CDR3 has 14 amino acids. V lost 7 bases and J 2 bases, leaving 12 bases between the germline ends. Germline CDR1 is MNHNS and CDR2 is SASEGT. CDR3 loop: CASNRQVGNQPQHF. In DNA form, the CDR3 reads TGTGCCAGCAACCGACAGGTGGGCAATCAGCCCCAGCATTTT.

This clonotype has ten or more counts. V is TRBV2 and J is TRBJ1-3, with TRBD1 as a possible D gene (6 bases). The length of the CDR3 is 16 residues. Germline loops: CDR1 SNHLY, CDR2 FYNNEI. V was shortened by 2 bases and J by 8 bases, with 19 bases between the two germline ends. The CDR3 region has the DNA TGTGCCAGCAGTGAATTAAGAGACAGGAGTGGGGACACCATATATTTT. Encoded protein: CASSELRDRSGDTIYF.

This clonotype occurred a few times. The CDR3: CATSRAGHGDYEQYF. CDR3 in DNA: TGTGCCACCAGCAGAGCGGGACATGGAGACTACGAGCAGTACTTC. The chain has TRBV15 and TRBJ2-7; D is possibly TRBD1 (6 bases). Per germline, CDR1 LNHNV and CDR2 YYDKDF (reference sequence). This CDR3 contains 15 residues. V was clipped by 1 base and J by 3 bases, with 13 bases between them. Based on the CDR3 plus reference TRBV15 and TRBJ2-7, the full variable domain is DAMVIQNPRYQVTQFGKPVTLSCSQTLNHNVMYWYQQKSSQAPKLLFHYYDKDFNNEADTPDNFQSRRPNTSFCFLDIRSPGLGDTAMYLCATSRAGHGDYEQYFGPGTRLTVT.

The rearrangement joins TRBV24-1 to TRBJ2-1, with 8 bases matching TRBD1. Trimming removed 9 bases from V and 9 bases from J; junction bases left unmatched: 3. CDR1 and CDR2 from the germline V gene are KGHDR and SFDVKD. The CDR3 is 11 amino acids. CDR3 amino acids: CATGQGVEQFF. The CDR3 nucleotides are TGTGCCACCGGACAGGGAGTTGAGCAGTTCTTC.

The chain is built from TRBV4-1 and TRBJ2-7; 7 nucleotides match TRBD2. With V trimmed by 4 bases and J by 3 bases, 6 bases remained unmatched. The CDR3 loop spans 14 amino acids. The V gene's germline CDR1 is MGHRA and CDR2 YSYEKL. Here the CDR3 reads CASSPVRGSYEQYF. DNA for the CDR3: TGCGCCAGCAGCCCGGTGCGGGGGAGCTACGAGCAGTACTTC.

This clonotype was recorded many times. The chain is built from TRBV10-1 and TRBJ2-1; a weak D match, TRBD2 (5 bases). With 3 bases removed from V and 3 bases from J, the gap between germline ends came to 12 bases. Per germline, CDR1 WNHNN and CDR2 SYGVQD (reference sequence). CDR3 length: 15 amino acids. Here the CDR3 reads CASSEGSLDYNEQFF. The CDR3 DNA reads TGCGCCAGCAGTGAAGGGAGTCTGGACTACAATGAGCAGTTCTTC.

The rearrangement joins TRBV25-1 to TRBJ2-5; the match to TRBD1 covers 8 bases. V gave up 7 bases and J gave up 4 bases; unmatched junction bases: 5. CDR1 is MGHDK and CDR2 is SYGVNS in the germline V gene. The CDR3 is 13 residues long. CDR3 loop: CASMTGARETQYF. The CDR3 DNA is TGTGCCAGCATGACAGGGGCCCGAGAGACCCAGTACTTC.